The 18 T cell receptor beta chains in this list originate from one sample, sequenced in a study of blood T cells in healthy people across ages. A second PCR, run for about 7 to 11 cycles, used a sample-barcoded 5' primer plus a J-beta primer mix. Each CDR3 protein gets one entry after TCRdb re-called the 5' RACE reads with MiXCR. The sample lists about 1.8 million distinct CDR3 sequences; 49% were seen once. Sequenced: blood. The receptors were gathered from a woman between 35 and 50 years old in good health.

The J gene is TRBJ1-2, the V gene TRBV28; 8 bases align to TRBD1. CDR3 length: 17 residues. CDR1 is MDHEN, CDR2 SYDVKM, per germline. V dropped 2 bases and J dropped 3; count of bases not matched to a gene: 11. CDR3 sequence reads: CASSLRPGGQGDYGYTF. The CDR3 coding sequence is TGTGCCAGCAGTTTAAGGCCAGGGGGCCAAGGAGACTATGGCTACACCTTC.

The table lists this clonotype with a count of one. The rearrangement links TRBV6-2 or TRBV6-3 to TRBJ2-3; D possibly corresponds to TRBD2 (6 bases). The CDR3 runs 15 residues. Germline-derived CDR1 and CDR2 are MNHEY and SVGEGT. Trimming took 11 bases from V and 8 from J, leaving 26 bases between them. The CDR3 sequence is CAAKRVDAEEPTQYF. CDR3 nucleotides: TGTGCCGCCAAGCGGGTGGACGCGGAGGAGCCTACGCAGTATTTT.

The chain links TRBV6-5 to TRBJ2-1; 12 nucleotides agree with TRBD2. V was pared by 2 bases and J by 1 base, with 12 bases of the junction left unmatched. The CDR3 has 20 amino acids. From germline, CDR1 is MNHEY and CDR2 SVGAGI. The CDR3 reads CASSYPTSGGPCCSYNEQFF. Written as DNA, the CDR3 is TGTGCCAGCAGTTACCCGACTAGCGGGGGACCCTGCTGTTCCTACAATGAGCAGTTCTTC.

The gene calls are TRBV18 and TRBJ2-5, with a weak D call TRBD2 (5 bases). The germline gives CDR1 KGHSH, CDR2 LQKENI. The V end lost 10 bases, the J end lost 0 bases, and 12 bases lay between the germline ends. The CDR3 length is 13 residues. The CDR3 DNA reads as TGTGCCACCTCCGCCGGGAACCAAGAGACCCAGTACTTC. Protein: CATSAGNQETQYF.

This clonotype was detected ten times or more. DNA of the CDR3: TGCGCCAGCAGTGAGTACCGCGGCAGCTCCTACGAGCAGTACTTC. Amino acid sequence: CASSEYRGSSYEQYF. This chain uses TRBV10-1 with TRBJ2-7, with D unresolved. Germline V gene sequence: CDR1 WNHNN, CDR2 SYGVQD (reference sequence). V shed 1 base and J shed 0 bases, with 10 bases lying between them. The CDR3 length is 15 residues.

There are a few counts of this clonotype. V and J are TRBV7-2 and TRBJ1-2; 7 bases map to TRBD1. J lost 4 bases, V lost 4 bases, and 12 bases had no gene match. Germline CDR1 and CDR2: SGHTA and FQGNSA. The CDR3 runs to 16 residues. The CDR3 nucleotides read TGTGCCAGCAGCTCTGGGAGGGAGACAGGGTCCTATGGCTACACCTTC. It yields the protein CASSSGRETGSYGYTF.

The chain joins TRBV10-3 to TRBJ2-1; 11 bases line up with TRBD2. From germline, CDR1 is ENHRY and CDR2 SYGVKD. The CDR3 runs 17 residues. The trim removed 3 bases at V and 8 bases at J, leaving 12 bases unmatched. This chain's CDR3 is CAISDLAGGPSGDEQFF. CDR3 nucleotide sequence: TGTGCCATCAGTGATCTAGCGGGGGGCCCTTCGGGGGATGAGCAGTTCTTC.

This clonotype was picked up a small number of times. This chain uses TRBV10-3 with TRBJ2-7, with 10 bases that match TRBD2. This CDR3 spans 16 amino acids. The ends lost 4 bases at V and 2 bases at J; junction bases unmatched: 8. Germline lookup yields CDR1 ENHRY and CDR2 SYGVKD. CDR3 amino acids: CAISGLGLAETYEQYF. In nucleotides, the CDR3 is TGTGCCATCAGTGGGCTTGGACTAGCGGAGACCTACGAGCAGTACTTC.

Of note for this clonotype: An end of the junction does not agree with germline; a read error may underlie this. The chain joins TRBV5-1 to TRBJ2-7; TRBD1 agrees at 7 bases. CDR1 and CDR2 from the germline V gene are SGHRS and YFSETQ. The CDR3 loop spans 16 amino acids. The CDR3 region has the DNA TGCGCCAGCAGCTTGATGGTACAGGGGTCACCCTACGAGCAGCACTTC. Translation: CASSLMVQGSPYEQHF.

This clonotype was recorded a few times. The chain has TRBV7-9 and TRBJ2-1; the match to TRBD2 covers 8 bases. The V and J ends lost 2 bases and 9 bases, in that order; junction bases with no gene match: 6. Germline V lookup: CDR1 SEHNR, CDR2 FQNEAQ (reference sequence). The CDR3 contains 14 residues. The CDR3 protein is CASSLTTAGGEQFF. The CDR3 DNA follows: TGTGCCAGCAGCTTAACGACGGCGGGGGGTGAGCAGTTCTTC.

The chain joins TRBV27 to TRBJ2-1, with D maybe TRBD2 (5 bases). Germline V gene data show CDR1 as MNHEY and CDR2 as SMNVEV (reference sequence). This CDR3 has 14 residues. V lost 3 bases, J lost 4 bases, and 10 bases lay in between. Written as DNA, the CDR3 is TGTGCCAGCAGTTTCGGACGGGAATACAATGAGCAGTTCTTC. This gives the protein CASSFGREYNEQFF.

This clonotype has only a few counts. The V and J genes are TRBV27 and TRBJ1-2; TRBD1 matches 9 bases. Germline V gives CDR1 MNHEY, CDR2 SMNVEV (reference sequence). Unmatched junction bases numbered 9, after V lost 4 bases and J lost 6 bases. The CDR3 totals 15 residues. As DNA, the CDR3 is TGTGCCAGCAGTTCCGCGGGGACAGGGACTCATGGCTACACCTTC. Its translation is CASSSAGTGTHGYTF.

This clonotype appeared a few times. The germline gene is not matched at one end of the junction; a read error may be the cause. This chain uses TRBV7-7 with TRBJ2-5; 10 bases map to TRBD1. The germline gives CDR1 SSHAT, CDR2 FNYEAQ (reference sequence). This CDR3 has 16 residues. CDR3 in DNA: TGTGCTAGCAGCTCCCCTGGGACAGGGGCCCAAGAGACCCAGTACTTC. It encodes CASSSPGTGAQETQYF. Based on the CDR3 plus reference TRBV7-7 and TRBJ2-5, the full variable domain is GAGVSQSPRYKVTKRGQDVTLRCDPISSHATLYWYQQALGQGPEFLTYFNYEAQPDKSGLPSDRFSAERPEGSISTLTIQRTEQRDSAMYRCASSSPGTGAQETQYFGPGTRLLVL.

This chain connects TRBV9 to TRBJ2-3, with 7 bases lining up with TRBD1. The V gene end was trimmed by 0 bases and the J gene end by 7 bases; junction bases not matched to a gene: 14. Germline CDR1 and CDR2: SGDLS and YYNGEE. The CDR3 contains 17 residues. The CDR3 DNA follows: TGTGCCAGCAGCGTAGACCCATATCAGGGGGTCATAAATACGCAGTATTTT. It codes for CASSVDPYQGVINTQYF.

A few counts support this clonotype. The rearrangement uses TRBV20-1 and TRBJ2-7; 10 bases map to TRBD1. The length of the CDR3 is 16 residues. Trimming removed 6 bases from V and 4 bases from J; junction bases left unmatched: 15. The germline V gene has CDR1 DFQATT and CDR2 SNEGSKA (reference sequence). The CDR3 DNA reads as TGCAGTGCCACAACTTCCGGGACAGGGGATTTGTACGAGCAGTACTTC. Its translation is CSATTSGTGDLYEQYF.

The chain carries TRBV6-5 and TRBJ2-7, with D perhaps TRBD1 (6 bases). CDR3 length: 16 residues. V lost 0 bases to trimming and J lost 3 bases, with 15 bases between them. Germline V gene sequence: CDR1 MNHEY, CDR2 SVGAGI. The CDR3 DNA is TGTGCCAGCAGTTACTCGACCGGACAGTACGACTACGAGCAGTACTTC. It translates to CASSYSTGQYDYEQYF.

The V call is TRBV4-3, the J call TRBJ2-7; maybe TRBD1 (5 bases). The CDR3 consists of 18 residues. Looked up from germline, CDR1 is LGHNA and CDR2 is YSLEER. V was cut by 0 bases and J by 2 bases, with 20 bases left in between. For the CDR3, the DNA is TGCGCCAGCAGCCAAGATCGAAGCCGGGCAGGGCCTACCTACGAGCAGTACTTC. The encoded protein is CASSQDRSRAGPTYEQYF.

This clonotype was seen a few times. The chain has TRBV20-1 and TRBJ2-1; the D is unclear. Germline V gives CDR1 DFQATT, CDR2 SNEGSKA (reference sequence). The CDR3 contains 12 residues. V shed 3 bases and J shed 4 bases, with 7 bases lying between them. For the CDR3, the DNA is TGCAGTGCTAGGACTCGATACAATGAGCAGTTCTTC. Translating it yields CSARTRYNEQFF.